These 27 T cell receptor beta chains originate from one sample sequenced in a study of type 1 regulatory T cells. Notes on the study in general: Compared with non-type 1 regulatory T cells, type 1 regulatory T cells showed a more restricted TCR repertoire.

TCRdb analysed the reads with MiXCR anew, one entry per CDR3 protein. Of over 5,000 distinct CDR3 sequences in the sample, about a quarter are singletons; the top ten hold approximately 35%. Their antigens remain unidentified. Material: cultured type 1 regulatory T (Tr1) cells, either the whole culture or a sorted fraction (not recorded which). All receptors derive from a human donor in good health.

In its sample, this clonotype was seen many times. The CDR3 DNA reads as TGTGCCAGCAGTTTGACAGCTAACTATGGCTACACCTTC. Its protein is CASSLTANYGYTF. The gene calls are TRBV28 and TRBJ1-2, with D tentatively TRBD1 (5 bases). The CDR3 length is 13 residues. V was shortened by 3 bases and J by 0 bases, with 5 bases between the two germline ends. CDR1 is MDHEN, CDR2 SYDVKM, per germline.

This clonotype is medium-sized within its sample. The chain uses TRBV7-2 and TRBJ1-1, with D possibly matching TRBD1 (5 bases). Germline loops: CDR1 SGHTA, CDR2 FQGNSA. V was shortened by 3 bases and J by 5 bases, with 10 bases between the two germline ends. This CDR3 has 13 amino acids. CDR3 DNA: TGTGCCAGCAGCTTCGGGACGATGACTGAAGCTTTCTTT. Protein product: CASSFGTMTEAFF.

This chain uses TRBV6-5 with TRBJ2-3, with 11 bases that match TRBD2. Germline CDR1 reads MNHEY; CDR2 reads SVGAGI. This CDR3 contains 16 residues. V shed 6 bases, J shed 0 bases, and the junction held 5 bases outside the gene matches. The CDR3 spells CASRILAGASTDTQYF. CDR3 DNA sequence: TGTGCCAGCAGAATACTAGCGGGGGCCAGCACAGATACGCAGTATTTT.

This clonotype was observed a handful of times. The chain couples TRBV24-1 to TRBJ2-3, with 7 bases fitting TRBD2. CDR1 and CDR2 (germline): KGHDR, SFDVKD. The CDR3 consists of 13 residues. After removal of 6 bases from V and 5 bases from J, the junction contained 4 bases not matched to a gene. CDR3 sequence reads: CATSLSGVDTQYF. The CDR3 bases are TGTGCCACCAGTCTCAGCGGGGTAGATACGCAGTATTTT.

This clonotype is labeled large. V and J are TRBV5-1 and TRBJ2-2, with TRBD1 as a possible D gene (5 bases). Germline V gene sequence: CDR1 SGHRS, CDR2 YFSETQ. V was cut by 5 bases and J by 5 bases, with 7 bases left in between. The CDR3 consists of 12 residues. The DNA for the CDR3 is TGCGCCAGCAGAGGGGATACCGGGGAGCTGTTTTTT. Protein sequence: CASRGDTGELFF.

The V gene is TRBV11-3, the J gene TRBJ2-1; D possibly corresponds to TRBD1 (5 bases). Germline V lookup: CDR1 SGHNT, CDR2 YENEEA. This CDR3 is 13 amino acids long. Trimming left V 5 bases short and J 6 bases short, with 11 bases between. The CDR3 nucleotides read TGTGCCAGCAGCCCCCAGGGCGCCAATGAGCAGTTCTTC. Residues: CASSPQGANEQFF. The full variable domain, with the rest looked up from reference TRBV11-3 and TRBJ2-1, is EAGVVQSPRYKIIEKKQPVAFWCNPISGHNTLYWYLQNLGQGPELLIRYENEEAVDDSQLPKDRFSAERLKGVDSTLKIQPAELGDSAVYLCASSPQGANEQFFGPGTRLTVL.

This clonotype is classed as medium-sized (0.01 to 0.1%). The gene calls are TRBV27 and TRBJ1-2; 10 bases match TRBD1. The junction had 10 bases not matched to a gene; V was cut back by 6 bases and J by 9 bases. This CDR3 region has 14 residues. Germline lookup yields CDR1 MNHEY and CDR2 SMNVEV (reference sequence). The CDR3 DNA is TGTGCCAGCAGCCCACGACAGGGGGCTAAAAGCTACACCTTC. This translates into CASSPRQGAKSYTF.

This clonotype ranks as medium-sized (0.01 to 0.1%). The chain carries TRBV6-5 and TRBJ2-3; 7 bases agree with TRBD2. The V and J ends lost 5 bases and 2 bases, in that order; junction bases with no gene match: 10. CDR1 is MNHEY and CDR2 is SVGAGI in the germline V gene. CDR3 length: 16 residues. CDR3 DNA sequence: TGTGCCAGCAGTCGTTATCTGGGAGGGGCCACAGATACGCAGTATTTT. Protein sequence: CASSRYLGGATDTQYF.

In this sample, this clonotype turned up once. CDR3 loop: CASSDRDRGYEQYF. The DNA for the CDR3 is TGTGCCAGTAGTGACCGGGACAGGGGGTACGAGCAGTACTTC. The chain combines TRBV19 with TRBJ2-7; 11 bases are shared with TRBD1. The CDR3 loop spans 14 amino acids. The V and J ends lost 5 bases and 4 bases, in that order; junction bases with no gene match: 4. Germline lookup yields CDR1 LNHDA and CDR2 SQIVND (reference sequence).

By sample share, this clonotype is medium-sized. J is TRBJ2-4 and V is TRBV7-2, with D possibly being TRBD1 (5 bases). V was trimmed by 3 bases and J by 5 bases, leaving 14 bases between them. The germline CDR1 and CDR2 sequences are SGHTA and FQGNSA. CDR3 length equals 15 residues. CDR3 sequence: CASSLGRQSENIQYF. The CDR3 bases are TGTGCCAGCAGCTTGGGGCGACAGTCGGAAAACATTCAGTACTTC.

The table lists this clonotype with many counts. Here the CDR3 reads CASSLSLAGGWGNEQFF. As DNA, the CDR3 is TGTGCCAGCAGCTTATCACTAGCGGGGGGGTGGGGGAATGAGCAGTTCTTC. The chain combines TRBV11-3 with TRBJ2-1, with TRBD2 matching 13 bases. The ends lost 2 bases at V and 7 bases at J; junction bases unmatched: 8. The CDR3 covers 17 residues. The germline V gene encodes CDR1 SGHNT and CDR2 YENEEA.

This clonotype was recorded at least ten times. The genes are TRBV12-3 or TRBV12-4 and TRBJ2-2; 14 nucleotides match TRBD2. Trimming at V came to 5 bases and at J to 6 bases, leaving 5 bases not matched to a gene. The CDR3 covers 16 residues. The CDR3 spells CASSRRLAGGPGELFF. Here the CDR3 DNA reads TGTGCCAGCAGTCGAAGACTAGCGGGGGGGCCCGGGGAGCTGTTTTTT.

In this sample, this clonotype turned up many times. The rearrangement uses TRBV10-3 and TRBJ1-4; 9 positions match TRBD1. Trimming at V came to 5 bases and at J to 7 bases, leaving 5 bases not matched to a gene. Germline CDR1 and CDR2: ENHRY and SYGVKD. This CDR3 contains 14 residues. The CDR3: CAISPGQGIEKLFF. The CDR3 DNA follows: TGTGCCATCAGTCCGGGACAGGGAATTGAAAAACTGTTTTTT.

V usage is TRBV20-1 and J usage is TRBJ1-5; TRBD1 aligns across 8 bases. The germline gives CDR1 DFQATT, CDR2 SNEGSKA (reference sequence). The CDR3 is made up of 14 amino acids. After removal of 3 bases from V and 6 bases from J, the junction contained 7 bases not matched to a gene. CDR3: CSASPSGGSQPQHF. CDR3 bases: TGCAGTGCTAGCCCCTCAGGGGGCAGTCAGCCCCAGCATTTT.

This clonotype occurred a few times. The J gene is TRBJ2-1, the V gene TRBV7-2, with 7 nucleotides matching TRBD1. From germline, CDR1 is SGHTA and CDR2 FQGNSA. This CDR3 has 16 residues. V shed 5 bases, J shed 1 base, and the junction held 8 bases outside the gene matches. Here the CDR3 reads CASSARQGGSYNEQFF. CDR3 bases: TGTGCCAGCAGCGCTCGACAGGGCGGGTCCTACAATGAGCAGTTCTTC.

In this sample, this clonotype is large. The chain couples TRBV9 to TRBJ2-5; no definite D call. The germline CDR1 and CDR2 sequences are SGDLS and YYNGEE. The CDR3 is 15 amino acids. Trimming removed 0 bases from V and 5 bases from J, with 14 bases in between. CDR3 amino acids: CASSVDAWAGETQYF. The CDR3 region has the DNA TGTGCCAGCAGCGTAGATGCGTGGGCCGGGGAGACCCAGTACTTC.

The chain has TRBV29-1 and TRBJ1-1; the match to TRBD1 covers 8 bases. V shed 6 bases, J shed 5 bases, and the junction held 11 bases outside the gene matches. Germline loops: CDR1 SQVTM, CDR2 ANQGSEA. This CDR3 is 14 amino acids long. CDR3 region: CSVAKDRVRTEAFF. Written as DNA, the CDR3 is TGCAGCGTCGCTAAGGACAGGGTACGAACTGAAGCTTTCTTT.

Many counts were recorded for this clonotype. The genes are TRBV20-1 and TRBJ1-6; D unclear. The germline V gene encodes CDR1 DFQATT and CDR2 SNEGSKA (reference sequence). V lost 1 base and J lost 7, with 17 bases in between. The CDR3 loop spans 16 amino acids. CDR3: CSARASRGNWNSPLHF. CDR3 bases: TGCAGTGCTAGAGCCTCACGAGGGAATTGGAATTCACCCCTCCACTTT.

V is TRBV12-3 or TRBV12-4 and J is TRBJ2-5, with 11 bases identical to TRBD2. V gave up 2 bases and J gave up 1 base; unmatched junction bases: 18. The CDR3 has 21 amino acids. CDR3 protein: CASSLRVGGGLAGGPQETQYF. DNA for the CDR3: TGTGCCAGCAGTTTAAGGGTCGGTGGGGGGCTAGCGGGGGGCCCCCAAGAGACCCAGTACTTC.

The rearrangement links TRBV5-4 to TRBJ2-1; 13 bases agree with TRBD2. V shed 4 bases and J 7 bases; nucleotides not matched to a gene: 11. Germline lookup yields CDR1 SGHNT and CDR2 YYREEE (reference sequence). This CDR3 is 17 amino acids long. The CDR3 DNA sequence: TGTGCCAGCAGCACCGAACTAGCGGGGGGGCCGGGGAATGAGCAGTTCTTC. This gives the protein CASSTELAGGPGNEQFF.

By frequency in the sample, this clonotype is medium-sized (0.01 to 0.1%). This chain joins TRBV12-3 or TRBV12-4 and TRBJ2-1, with TRBD2 matching 8 bases. The CDR3 loop spans 14 amino acids. Trimming took 6 bases from V and 3 from J; bases not matched to a gene: 4. Here the CDR3 reads CASRRGALYNEQFF. DNA of the CDR3: TGTGCCAGCAGGCGGGGGGCTCTCTACAATGAGCAGTTCTTC.

This clonotype is categorized as medium-sized. J is TRBJ1-1 and V is TRBV10-3, with 7 positions matching TRBD1. V dropped 11 bases and J dropped 5; count of bases not matched to a gene: 14. The CDR3 totals 14 residues. Germline values: CDR1 ENHRY, CDR2 SYGVKD. The CDR3 loop reads CAVQGVLGNTEAFF. CDR3 in DNA: TGTGCCGTGCAGGGGGTGCTCGGGAATACTGAAGCTTTCTTT.

With regard to this clonotype: This likely came from a read error, as a far larger clone is one base away. V usage is TRBV7-9 and J usage is TRBJ2-5, with TRBD2 matching 14 bases. Looked up from germline, CDR1 is SEHNR and CDR2 is FQNEAQ (reference sequence). The CDR3 has 15 amino acids. CDR3 residues: CASSLTSGGAETRYF. Here the CDR3 DNA reads TGCGCCAGCAGCTTGACTAGCGGGGGGGCAGAGACCCGGTACTTC.

This clonotype was recorded a few times. The chain uses TRBV6-2 or TRBV6-3 and TRBJ2-1; D may be TRBD2 (5 bases). This CDR3 region has 15 residues. Germline values: CDR1 MNHEY, CDR2 SVGEGT. Between the trimmed V and J ends, which lost 6 bases and 5 bases, there was a span of 17 bases. The CDR3 sequence is CASSLTPGSNNEQFF. DNA for the CDR3: TGTGCCAGCAGCCTAACCCCGGGGAGCAACAATGAGCAGTTCTTC.

V and J are TRBV5-5 and TRBJ1-5; a weak D match, TRBD1 (6 bases). Per the germline V gene, CDR1 is SGHKS and CDR2 is YYEKEE (reference sequence). The CDR3 contains 18 residues. V lost 0 bases to trimming and J lost 2 bases, with 18 bases between them. The CDR3: CASSLGYRVGFGNQPQHF. The CDR3 DNA sequence: TGTGCCAGCAGCTTGGGGTACAGGGTGGGGTTCGGCAATCAGCCCCAGCATTTT.

For this clonotype: A read error may be the cause here, since a much bigger clone is one base away. The rearrangement links TRBV5-6 to TRBJ2-5; 9 bases are shared with TRBD1. Germline-derived CDR1 and CDR2 are SGHDT and YYEEEE. The junction had 7 bases not matched to a gene; V was cut back by 1 base and J by 3 bases. The CDR3 is made up of 16 amino acids. The CDR3 bases are TGTGCCAGCAGCTTGTTGGGACAGGGCGTAAAAGAGACCCAGTACTTC. Translated, it gives CASSLLGQGVKETQYF. Full variable domain (missing parts from reference TRBV5-6 and TRBJ2-5): DAGVTQSPTHLIKTRGQQVTLRCSPKSGHDTVSWYQQALGQGPQFIFQYYEEEERQRGNFPDRFSGHQFPNYSSELNVNALLLGDSALYLCASSLLGQGVKETQYFGPGTRLLVL.

The V and J genes are TRBV5-1 and TRBJ1-1; D may be TRBD1 (5 bases). CDR1 is SGHRS and CDR2 is YFSETQ in the germline V gene. V dropped 3 bases and J dropped 4 bases, with 13 bases sitting between them. CDR3 size: 14 residues. The CDR3 nucleotides are TGCGCCAGCAGCTCCCGTGGGGCGGGCACTGAAGCTTTCTTT. It yields the protein CASSSRGAGTEAFF.